The rows below give T cell receptor beta chains drawn from one sample of a study of shared T cell receptors in the human thymus. Only in-frame clones appear in the TCRdb table, and some are missing; sequencing was by immunoSEQ multiplex PCR. The sample consists of about 380,000 clones, around 93% of them appearing once. Input material: thymocytes. The receptors derive from a human donor. Each CDR3 is given with its conserved first and last residue. The D gene is left open where the match is weak. The listing skips clone size in some rows; elsewhere it reads once, few, many or a size class.

clone_size | d_call | j_call | v_call | cdr3_nt | cdr3_aa
- | TRBD2 | TRBJ2-3 | TRBV19 | TGTGCCAGTAGTAGTGCTGACAGCGGGAGTATAGATACGCAGTATTTT | CASSSADSGSIDTQYF
once | - | TRBJ1-5 | TRBV10-2 | TGCGCCAGCAGTGAGTCGTCCACGGGCAATCAGCCCCAGCATTTT | CASSESSTGNQPQHF
- | - | TRBJ1-5 | TRBV11-2 | TGTGCCAGCAGCTTAAATCCAGGCGCAAATCAGCCCCAGCATTTT | CASSLNPGANQPQHF
- | - | TRBJ1-5 | TRBV5-8 | TGTGCCAGCAGCTTGGGTGACAGTAGCAATCAGCCCCAGCATTTT | CASSLGDSSNQPQHF
- | - | TRBJ2-3 | TRBV7-2 | TGTGCCAGCAGCTTAGCTTCGTTCCAGGCCCCAGATACGCAGTATTTT | CASSLASFQAPDTQYF
- | - | TRBJ2-7 | TRBV5-5 | TGTGCCAGCAGCCCCCCAGGCGGGGAGCAGTACTTC | CASSPPGGEQYF
- | - | TRBJ1-6 | TRBV6-5 | TGTGCCAGCAGAGAAGAAAATTCACCCCTCCACTTT | CASREENSPLHF
once | - | TRBJ1-3 | TRBV19 | TGTGCCAGTAGTAGAATTTTTTGGCAGGGCTTTCGGAACACCATATATTTT | CASSRIFWQGFRNTIYF
few | - | TRBJ1-5 | TRBV4-1 | TGCGCCAGCAGCCAAGATGCCAAGGAACAGTACTCAATAGGGCCAAATCAGCCCCAGCATTTT | CASSQDAKEQYSIGPNQPQHF
- | - | TRBJ2-7 | TRBV25-1 | TGTGCCAGATTTCAGGGGTTCGAGCAGTACTTC | CARFQGFEQYF
once | - | TRBJ2-1 | TRBV5-1 | TGCGCCAGCAGCTTGGGCCGGCATGAGCAGTTCTTC | CASSLGRHEQFF
- | - | TRBJ2-2 | TRBV10-3 | TGTGCCATCAGTGATTCCTCAGAGAGGGGATTTGGGTCCGGGGAGCTGTTTTTT | CAISDSSERGFGSGELFF
- | - | TRBJ2-1 | TRBV5-1 | TGCGCCAGCAGCCCAGGGGTGTCAGGCACCCCCAGATATGAGCAGTTCTTC | CASSPGVSGTPRYEQFF
- | TRBD2 | TRBJ2-2 | TRBV7-2 | TGTGCCAGCAGCTTAGCGGGGGGACTAGCGGTCACCGGGGAGCTGTTTTTT | CASSLAGGLAVTGELFF
- | - | TRBJ1-5 | TRBV6-6 | TGTGCCAGCGGGAAACCCCTCAAAGGTAGTAATCAGCCCCAGCATTTT | CASGKPLKGSNQPQHF
- | TRBD1 | TRBJ2-5 | TRBV15 | TGTGCCACCACTGTCTCCGGGGACAGGATAGAGACCCAGTACTTC | CATTVSGDRIETQYF
- | TRBD1 | TRBJ1-2 | TRBV11-2 | TGTGCCAGCAGCTTGACAGGGGGCGTCTCCTCTAACTATGGCTACACCTTC | CASSLTGGVSSNYGYTF
- | - | TRBJ1-1 | TRBV28 | TGTGCCAGCAGTTTATCCCTCGGGAAGCCTGAAGCTTTCTTT | CASSLSLGKPEAFF
- | - | TRBJ2-5 | TRBV21-1 | TGTGCCAGCAGCAGAAGGGGCTGGGAAGAGACCCAGTACTTC | CASSRRGWEETQYF
once | - | TRBJ2-1 | TRBV19 | TGTGCCAGTAGTATAGACGGCGGCAGCTCCTACAATGAGCAGTTCTTC | CASSIDGGSSYNEQFF
- | - | TRBJ2-3 | TRBV2 | TGTGCCAGCAGTTGGGACAAGAGCACAGATACGCAGTATTTT | CASSWDKSTDTQYF
- | TRBD1 | TRBJ2-6 | TRBV5-4 | TGTGCCAGCAGCTCTTTTAGGGGGCCTGGGGCCAACGTCCTGACTTTC | CASSSFRGPGANVLTF
- | - | TRBJ2-3 | TRBV7-9 | TGTGCCAGCCCCTACCCGGACGGATCTAGCACAGATACGCAGTATTTT | CASPYPDGSSTDTQYF
- | TRBD2 | TRBJ2-1 | TRBV7-6 | TGTGCCAGCAGCACAAGGCTAGCGGATTACAATGAGCAGTTCTTC | CASSTRLADYNEQFF
- | TRBD1 | TRBJ1-1 | TRBV11-2 | TGTGCCAGCAGCTTACAGGGGGCGGGCACTGAAGCTTTCTTT | CASSLQGAGTEAFF
- | - | TRBJ1-1 | TRBV19 | TGTGCCAGTAACAACAGGGTGAACACTGAAGCTTTCTTT | CASNNRVNTEAFF
- | - | TRBJ1-2 | TRBV10-1 | TGCGCCAGCAGTGATGTTATTCTGAACTATGGCTACACCTTC | CASSDVILNYGYTF
- | TRBD2 | TRBJ2-1 | TRBV7-6 | TGTGCCAGCAGCTTAAACCCCCTCAGCGGGAGGGGGGAAGAGCAGTTCTTC | CASSLNPLSGRGEEQFF
once | TRBD1 | TRBJ2-1 | TRBV25-1 | TGTGCCAGCAGAGCCCAGGACAGGCTTTACAATGAGCAGTTCTTC | CASRAQDRLYNEQFF
- | TRBD1 | TRBJ2-7 | TRBV19 | TGTGCCAGTAGTATAGGCAGGGGGTACGAGCAGTACTTC | CASSIGRGYEQYF
- | TRBD1 | TRBJ2-5 | TRBV28 | TGTGCCAGCAGTTCTGGGACAGGGGCTCAGGAGACCCAGTACTTC | CASSSGTGAQETQYF
- | TRBD1 | TRBJ2-7 | TRBV5-6 | TGTGCCAGCAGCCCTAGGAGGACAGGGCCCTCAGGAAACGAGCAGTACTTC | CASSPRRTGPSGNEQYF
- | TRBD2 | TRBJ2-3 | TRBV5-6 | TGTGCCAGCAGCTTCCCGGGACTAGCGGGAGTTCACACAGATACGCAGTATTTT | CASSFPGLAGVHTDTQYF
- | TRBD2 | TRBJ2-1 | TRBV5-1 | TGCGCCAGCAGCGGAGGACTAGCGAGTGGGGGTTTGTTCTTC | CASSGGLASGGLFF
- | - | TRBJ2-1 | TRBV27 | TGTGCCAGCAGTTCCCCGGTGGGCCATGAGCAGTTCTTC | CASSSPVGHEQFF
- | TRBD2 | TRBJ2-3 | TRBV6-5 | TGTGCCAGCAGTTATGGTCGGGGGGTTAGCACAGATACGCAGTATTTT | CASSYGRGVSTDTQYF
once | - | TRBJ1-5 | TRBV6-1 | TGTGCCAGCGTCTCAGGGCCCCAAAGGAGTCAGCCCCAGCATTTT | CASVSGPQRSQPQHF
- | - | TRBJ2-3 | TRBV11-2 | TGTGCCAGCAGCTTAGTCCCAGCACTTAGCACAGATACGCAGTATTTT | CASSLVPALSTDTQYF
- | - | TRBJ2-7 | TRBV27 | TGTGCCAGCAGTTTACCCGGTAGCTCCTACGAGCAGTACTTC | CASSLPGSSYEQYF
- | - | TRBJ2-7 | TRBV20-1 | TGCAGTGCTAGGGGGTACGAGCAGTACTTC | CSARGYEQYF
- | - | TRBJ2-1 | TRBV6-5 | TGTGCCAGCAGTTACGATGGCTCTCAGTTCTTC | CASSYDGSQFF
- | - | TRBJ2-3 | TRBV19 | TGTGCCAGTACAGATCAAGGCCTGGGGACAGATACGCAGTATTTT | CASTDQGLGTDTQYF
- | TRBD1 | TRBJ1-1 | TRBV6-6 | TGTGCCAGCACCTTAGCAGGGGGCGTAGGTATCGCTGAAGCTTTCTTT | CASTLAGGVGIAEAFF
once | TRBD2 | TRBJ2-7 | TRBV28 | TGTGCCAGCAGTTTAAGGGGCCTCCAGCGGGACTCCTACGAGCAGTACTTC | CASSLRGLQRDSYEQYF
- | - | TRBJ2-7 | TRBV25-1 | TGTGCCAGCAGTGAAGGGGGGCGGGACAGCAACAACTTC | CASSEGGRDSNNF
- | TRBD1 | TRBJ1-5 | TRBV30 | TGTGCCTGGGGGGGACAGGGAGGGAGCAATCAGCCCCAGCATTTT | CAWGGQGGSNQPQHF
- | - | TRBJ2-4 | TRBV27 | TGTGCCAGCAGTACCTCAAGCATGGCCAAAAACATTCAGTACTTC | CASSTSSMAKNIQYF
- | - | TRBJ2-6 | TRBV27 | TGTGCCAGCAGTTTCCCCGACAGAACTGGGGCCAACGTCCTGACTTTC | CASSFPDRTGANVLTF
- | - | TRBJ2-7 | TRBV4-1 | TGCGCCAGCAGCCAAGAGGGGGACTCCTACGAGCAGTACTTC | CASSQEGDSYEQYF
- | - | TRBJ1-3 | TRBV7-2 | TGTGCCAGCAGCTTATCCGGGAGGTCTGGAAACACCATATATTTT | CASSLSGRSGNTIYF
- | - | TRBJ1-5 | TRBV28 | TGTGCCAGCAGTTTACCCGGACCCGGGAGCAATCAGCCCCAGCATTTT | CASSLPGPGSNQPQHF
- | - | TRBJ1-3 | TRBV19 | TGTGCCAGTAGTACCCTCGTACGAGGCCCGGGAAACACCATATATTTT | CASSTLVRGPGNTIYF
- | TRBD1 | TRBJ1-1 | TRBV10-3 | TGTGCCATCAGTGATAGGGGGCGGGACACTGAAGCTTTCTTT | CAISDRGRDTEAFF
- | TRBD2 | TRBJ2-1 | TRBV4-2 | TGTGCCAGCAGCCAAGCACCGGGCCTAGCGGGAAGGCCGAGCTCCTACAATGAGCAGTTCTTC | CASSQAPGLAGRPSSYNEQFF
- | TRBD2 | TRBJ2-1 | TRBV19 | TGTGCCAGTAGTTCCGATAGCGGGTTAACCTACAATGAGCAGTTCTTC | CASSSDSGLTYNEQFF
- | - | TRBJ2-3 | TRBV21-1 | TGTGCCTCAGGGGCCCTAAACACAGATACGCAGTATTTT | CASGALNTDTQYF
- | TRBD1 | TRBJ1-5 | TRBV27 | TGTGCCAGCAGTTTATCCGCCCCAACGACAGGGGGATGGGATCAGCCCCAGCATTTT | CASSLSAPTTGGWDQPQHF
- | TRBD1 | TRBJ1-5 | TRBV2 | TGTGCCAGCAGTGCGAAAACAGGGGTTGCCAATCAGCCCCAGCATTTT | CASSAKTGVANQPQHF
- | - | TRBJ1-5 | TRBV4-2 | TGTGCCAGCAGCCAAGCTAGCAATCAGCCCCAGCATTTT | CASSQASNQPQHF